A single sample gave rise to the 29 T cell receptor beta chains below, sequenced in a study of blood T cell repertoires in COVID-19. Generated by immunoSEQ multiplex PCR, the TCRdb table keeps only in-frame clones and is missing some. The data contain about 99,000 clones, 84% of them singletons. The sequencing sample was made of peripheral blood. Receptors originate from a human donor in a cohort sampled during active COVID-19.

The chain links TRBV4-1 to TRBJ1-2; 8 bases match TRBD1. The germline V gene encodes CDR1 MGHRA and CDR2 YSYEKL. The J segment lost 7 bases and the V segment lost 6 bases, leaving 1 base of the junction unmatched. This CDR3 is built from 11 residues. CDR3 loop: CASRDRVGYTF. CDR3 in DNA: TGCGCCAGCAGGGACAGGGTTGGCTACACCTTC.

The CDR3 sequence is CASSLPTGSSYEQYF. The CDR3 DNA sequence: TGCGCCAGCAGCTTGCCGACAGGGAGCTCCTACGAGCAGTACTTC. J is TRBJ2-7 and V is TRBV5-1; 7 nucleotides agree with TRBD1. This CDR3 is built from 15 residues. In germline, CDR1 is SGHRS, CDR2 YFSETQ. Trimming removed 1 base from V and 0 bases from J; junction bases left unmatched: 4.

The V gene is TRBV9, the J gene TRBJ1-4, with TRBD1 matching over 11 bases. V was clipped by 4 bases and J by 4 bases; unmatched bases: 3. Germline-derived CDR1 and CDR2 are SGDLS and YYNGEE. The CDR3 loop spans 15 amino acids. The CDR3 is CASSFGTGGNEKLFF. The CDR3 DNA follows: TGTGCCAGCAGCTTCGGGACAGGGGGTAATGAAAAACTGTTTTTT.

The CDR3 bases are TGTGCTAGTGGTTTGCCACTGGGCTTCAAGTTGAATGACTCCTACAATGAGCAGTTCTTC. This gives the protein CASGLPLGFKLNDSYNEQFF. The chain couples TRBV12-5 to TRBJ2-1; D is unclear. This CDR3 comprises 20 residues. Trimming cost V 2 bases and J 0 bases, with 23 bases left between them. The germline V gene has CDR1 LGHNT and CDR2 FRNRAP.

The V and J genes are TRBV5-1 and TRBJ1-1, with D uncertain. The CDR3 extends over 13 amino acids. CDR1 is SGHRS, CDR2 YFSETQ, per germline. The germline V and J ends were trimmed by 4 bases and 1 base, with 8 bases remaining between them. CDR3 sequence reads: CASSAGTNTEAFF. CDR3 in DNA: TGCGCCAGCAGCGCGGGAACGAACACTGAAGCTTTCTTT.

This chain joins TRBV7-3 and TRBJ2-1; weak D call: TRBD1 (6 bases). The V and J ends lost 5 bases and 11 bases respectively, with 25 bases between them. There are 16 residues in the CDR3. Germline CDR1 and CDR2: SGHTA and FQGTGA. CDR3 region: CASSPTNPGQGHKQFF. CDR3 DNA: TGTGCCAGCAGCCCAACAAACCCCGGGCAGGGACATAAGCAGTTCTTC.

CDR3 protein: CASNGNRGGSGNQPQHF. CDR3 DNA: TGTGCCAGCAACGGGAACAGGGGCGGGTCTGGCAATCAGCCCCAGCATTTT. The chain uses TRBV2 and TRBJ1-5; 7 bases fit TRBD1. From germline, CDR1 is SNHLY and CDR2 FYNNEI. The ends lost 7 bases at V and 2 bases at J; junction bases unmatched: 14. The CDR3 loop spans 17 amino acids.

This clone has more than one count but fewer than ten. This sequence joins TRBV29-1 and TRBJ1-2, with D possibly being TRBD1 (6 bases). The germline V gene encodes CDR1 SQVTM and CDR2 ANQGSEA. The CDR3 covers 15 residues. V lost 6 bases and J 4 bases, leaving 21 bases between the germline ends. The CDR3 region is CSVAQGTQGLYGYTF. As DNA, the CDR3 is TGCAGCGTAGCTCAGGGGACCCAAGGTCTCTATGGCTACACCTTC.

The gene calls are TRBV6-1 and TRBJ1-1; D is uncertain. Per germline, CDR1 MNHNS and CDR2 SASEGT. Trimming removed 3 bases at V and 7 bases at J, with 6 bases between. The CDR3 consists of 11 residues. Written as DNA, the CDR3 is TGTGCCAGCAGTGATCGTATTGAAGCTTTCTTT. Its translation is CASSDRIEAFF.

The chain employs TRBV6-4 and TRBJ1-2, with a weak D call TRBD1 (5 bases). Trimming left V 3 bases short and J 8 bases short, with 16 bases between. Germline V gene data show CDR1 as MRHNA and CDR2 as SNTAGT. The CDR3 covers 14 residues. The CDR3 sequence is CASSERQGVGGYTF. The DNA of the CDR3 is TGTGCCAGCAGTGAGAGGCAGGGTGTTGGAGGCTACACCTTC.

The chain is built from TRBV4-2 and TRBJ2-2; 9 bases line up with TRBD1. Germline lookup yields CDR1 LGHNA and CDR2 YNFKEQ. Trimming took 3 bases from V and 4 from J; bases not matched to a gene: 3. There are 15 residues in the CDR3. CDR3 sequence (DNA): TGTGCCAGCAGCCAGGAGACAGGGGGCACCGGGGAGCTGTTTTTT. This translates into CASSQETGGTGELFF.

The V gene is TRBV6-5, the J gene TRBJ2-2, with 10 bases matching TRBD1. The CDR3 length is 14 residues. The V and J ends lost 8 bases and 4 bases, in that order; junction bases with no gene match: 4. Germline lookup yields CDR1 MNHEY and CDR2 SVGAGI. This CDR3 reads CASGTGVSTGELFF. Here the CDR3 DNA reads TGTGCCAGCGGGACAGGGGTTAGCACCGGGGAGCTGTTTTTT.

This rearrangement joins TRBV11-3 to TRBJ1-2; TRBD1 is a possible D gene (5 bases). The ends were cut back, 5 bases at V and 1 base at J, with 23 bases in the middle. Germline loops: CDR1 SGHNT, CDR2 YENEEA. This CDR3 is built from 18 residues. CDR3 sequence (DNA): TGTGCCAGCAGCCCAAAACCTTATCCGGGTCAGGGTAACTATGGCTACACCTTC. This gives the protein CASSPKPYPGQGNYGYTF.

V usage is TRBV11-2 and J usage is TRBJ1-4, with 8 nucleotides matching TRBD1. CDR1 SGHAT and CDR2 FQNNGV come from the germline V gene. V shed 6 bases and J 7 bases; nucleotides not matched to a gene: 10. The CDR3 covers 15 residues. In nucleotides, the CDR3 is TGTGCCAGCAGGGCCCGGACAGGGAATGGTGAAAAACTGTTTTTT. Amino acid sequence: CASRARTGNGEKLFF.

This clone has more than one count but fewer than ten. The rearrangement uses TRBV28 and TRBJ2-7, with TRBD1 matching over 7 bases. The CDR3 runs 15 residues. The germline V gene has CDR1 MDHEN and CDR2 SYDVKM. The J segment lost 3 bases and the V segment lost 6 bases, leaving 11 bases of the junction unmatched. The CDR3 loop is CASSPGQWNFYEQYF. CDR3 bases: TGTGCCAGCAGCCCGGGACAGTGGAACTTCTACGAGCAGTACTTC. The entire variable domain, with the rest obtained from reference TRBV28 and TRBJ2-7, is as follows: DVKVTQSSRYLVKRTGEKVFLECVQDMDHENMFWYRQDPGLGLRLIYFSYDVKMKEKGDIPEGYSVSREKKERFSLILESASTNQTSMYLCASSPGQWNFYEQYFGPGTRLTVT.

This chain uses TRBV29-1 with TRBJ1-2, with TRBD1 matching over 9 bases. The germline gives CDR1 SQVTM, CDR2 ANQGSEA. CDR3 length: 13 amino acids. After removal of 5 bases from V and 2 bases from J, the junction contained 3 bases not matched to a gene. For the CDR3, the DNA is TGCAGCGTTTCCGGGACAGGGAACTATGGCTACACCTTC. This codes for CSVSGTGNYGYTF.

The chain joins TRBV5-4 to TRBJ2-2; D call uncertain. Germline loops: CDR1 SGHNT, CDR2 YYREEE (reference sequence). With 0 bases removed from V and 7 bases from J, the gap between germline ends came to 13 bases. The CDR3 contains 15 residues. CDR3: CASSLGHPMDGELFF. CDR3 nucleotide sequence: TGTGCCAGCAGCTTGGGACACCCAATGGACGGGGAGCTGTTTTTT.

The rearrangement joins TRBV18 to TRBJ2-7, with D possibly being TRBD2 (5 bases). The V end was cut by 3 bases, the J end by 6 bases, with 9 bases between. The CDR3 is 12 amino acids. Germline CDR1 reads KGHSH; CDR2 reads LQKENI. The CDR3 here is CASSPNAGEQYF. CDR3 in DNA: TGTGCCAGCTCACCCAACGCGGGCGAGCAGTACTTC.

The CDR3 region has the DNA TGCGCCAGCAGCTTGGCTGGGCGGGGTGGAGAGACCCAGTACTTC. It translates to CASSLAGRGGETQYF. V and J are TRBV5-1 and TRBJ2-5; a weak D match, TRBD2 (6 bases). The V end was cut by 0 bases, the J end by 4 bases, with 13 bases between. The CDR3 is 15 amino acids. Germline assignment: CDR1 SGHRS and CDR2 YFSETQ.

The rearrangement joins TRBV6-5 to TRBJ2-3; no definite D call. This CDR3 contains 11 residues. Germline lookup yields CDR1 MNHEY and CDR2 SVGAGI. The V gene lost 11 bases and the J gene lost 6 bases, with 12 bases spanning the gap. Here the CDR3 reads CAAAPRDTQYF. CDR3 coding DNA: TGTGCCGCGGCCCCACGGGATACGCAGTATTTT.

V is TRBV5-8 and J is TRBJ1-6, with TRBD1 identical over 7 bases. Germline V CDR1 and CDR2: SGHTS, YDEGEE. The CDR3 loop spans 14 amino acids. V was clipped by 3 bases and J by 8 bases; unmatched bases: 5. The CDR3 bases are TGTGCCAGCAGCTCGGGACAGACTGATTCACCCCTCCACTTT. Its translation: CASSSGQTDSPLHF.

The rearrangement links TRBV10-2 to TRBJ2-5; D not resolved. CDR1 is WSHSY and CDR2 is SAAADI in the germline V gene. Trimming pared 10 bases from V and 5 bases from J, leaving 20 bases between. The CDR3 covers 14 residues. CDR3 residues: CATRIYNSGETQYF. The CDR3 DNA reads TGCGCCACCCGCATCTACAACTCCGGGGAGACCCAGTACTTC.

The CDR3 nucleotides read TGTGCCAGCAGCAGGAAGAACAACTACTACGAGCAGTACTTC. Amino acid sequence: CASSRKNNYYEQYF. The chain has TRBV5-4 and TRBJ2-7, with D unclear. The germline V and J ends were trimmed by 4 bases and 3 bases, with 14 bases remaining between them. From germline, CDR1 is SGHNT and CDR2 YYREEE (reference sequence). There are 14 residues in the CDR3.

The chain combines TRBV5-4 with TRBJ2-1; 9 bases map to TRBD2. This CDR3 has 15 amino acids. Germline V CDR1 and CDR2: SGHNT, YYREEE (reference sequence). Trimming cost V 4 bases and J 9 bases; bases outside gene matches: 11. The chain's CDR3 is CASSVGGLAGFEQFF. The CDR3 nucleotides are TGTGCCAGCAGCGTTGGGGGGCTAGCGGGGTTTGAGCAGTTCTTC.

This clone was seen a few times. The V and J genes are TRBV5-1 and TRBJ1-1; D might be TRBD1 (5 bases). V shed 5 bases and J shed 0 bases, with 11 bases lying between them. Germline lookup yields CDR1 SGHRS and CDR2 YFSETQ. The CDR3 runs 14 residues. CDR3 in DNA: TGCGCCAGCAGACTCTCAGGGATGAACACTGAAGCTTTCTTT. Encoded protein: CASRLSGMNTEAFF.

This clone occurred a few times. This chain connects TRBV6-5 to TRBJ1-5; D remains ambiguous. This CDR3 has 13 residues. CDR1 is MNHEY and CDR2 is SVGAGI in the germline V gene. V lost 8 bases and J lost 3, with 11 bases in between. In DNA, the CDR3 is TGTGCCAGCCAGCCAGGTTTCAATCAGCCCCAGCATTTT. Translating it yields CASQPGFNQPQHF.

This sequence joins TRBV2 and TRBJ1-2, with D possibly TRBD1 on 6 matching bases. This CDR3 is built from 17 residues. V was clipped by 0 bases and J by 3 bases, with 17 bases between them. The germline V gene encodes CDR1 SNHLY and CDR2 FYNNEI. This chain's CDR3 is CASSEALGTNSYYGYTF. CDR3 in DNA: TGTGCCAGCAGTGAAGCGCTAGGGACAAATAGTTACTATGGCTACACCTTC.

The chain is built from TRBV9 and TRBJ1-5; a weak D match, TRBD1 (5 bases). In germline, CDR1 is SGDLS, CDR2 YYNGEE. The CDR3 totals 15 residues. V gave up 1 base and J gave up 5 bases, with 13 bases separating them. CDR3 sequence reads: CASSVQGEKDQPQHF. The CDR3 DNA follows: TGTGCCAGCAGCGTACAAGGGGAAAAAGATCAGCCCCAGCATTTT. The full variable domain, in which reference TRBV9 and TRBJ1-5 provide the parts outside the CDR3, is DSGVTQTPKHLITATGQRVTLRCSPRSGDLSVYWYQQSLDQGLQFLIQYYNGEERAKGNILERFSAQQFPDLHSELNLSSLELGDSALYFCASSVQGEKDQPQHFGDGTRLSIL.

V is TRBV5-1 and J is TRBJ2-5; 10 bases match TRBD2. The CDR3 has 16 residues. Germline lookup yields CDR1 SGHRS and CDR2 YFSETQ. The trim removed 1 base at V and 4 bases at J, leaving 7 bases unmatched. The DNA of the CDR3 is TGCGCCAGCAGCTTGTCCAGCGGGGGGGCGTCAGAGACCCAGTACTTC. Translation: CASSLSSGGASETQYF. The full variable domain, with the rest looked up from reference TRBV5-1 and TRBJ2-5, is KAGVTQTPRYLIKTRGQQVTLSCSPISGHRSVSWYQQTPGQGLQFLFEYFSETQRNKGNFPGRFSGRQFSNSRSEMNVSTLELGDSALYLCASSLSSGGASETQYFGPGTRLLVL.